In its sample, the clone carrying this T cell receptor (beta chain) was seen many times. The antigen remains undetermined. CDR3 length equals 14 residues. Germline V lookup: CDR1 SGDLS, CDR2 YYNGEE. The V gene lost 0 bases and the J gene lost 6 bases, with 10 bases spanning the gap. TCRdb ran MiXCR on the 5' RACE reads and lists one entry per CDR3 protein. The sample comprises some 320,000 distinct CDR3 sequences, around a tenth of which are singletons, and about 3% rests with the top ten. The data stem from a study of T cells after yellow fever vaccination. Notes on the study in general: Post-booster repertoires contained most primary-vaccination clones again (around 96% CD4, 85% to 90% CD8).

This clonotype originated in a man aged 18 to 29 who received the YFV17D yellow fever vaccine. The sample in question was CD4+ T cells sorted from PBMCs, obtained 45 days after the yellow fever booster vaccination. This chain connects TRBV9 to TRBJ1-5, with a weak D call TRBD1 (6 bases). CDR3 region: CASSVAGAAQPQHF. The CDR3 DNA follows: TGTGCCAGCAGCGTAGCGGGGGCTGCTCAGCCCCAGCATTTT.